Here is one T cell receptor (beta chain) with its context. The antigen remains undetermined. The data derive from a study of OX40 agonist ivuxolimab in advanced cancers. Study findings and constraints: In general, CD8+ T cells held more expanded clones than CD4+ did, on average.

Sequencing was performed with immunoSEQ multiplex PCR; in TCRdb, only in-frame clones are kept and a portion is missing. The sample includes about 33,000 clones, approximately 89% of them seen just once. CDR1 and CDR2 from the germline V gene are LNHDA and SQIVND (reference sequence). The V segment lost 4 bases and the J segment 2 bases; nucleotides outside the gene matches: 6. This CDR3 has 16 residues. This receptor was obtained from an adult with an advanced solid tumor such as melanoma, head and neck, liver or kidney cancer. The chain couples TRBV19 to TRBJ2-5; 11 bases map to TRBD2. The specimen was CD4+ or CD8+ T cells sorted from blood, collected in a trial of the OX40 agonist ivuxolimab. The CDR3 DNA follows: TGTGCCAGTAGTAGATCCGGGACTAGCGGACAAGAGACCCAGTACTTC. This encodes CASSRSGTSGQETQYF.